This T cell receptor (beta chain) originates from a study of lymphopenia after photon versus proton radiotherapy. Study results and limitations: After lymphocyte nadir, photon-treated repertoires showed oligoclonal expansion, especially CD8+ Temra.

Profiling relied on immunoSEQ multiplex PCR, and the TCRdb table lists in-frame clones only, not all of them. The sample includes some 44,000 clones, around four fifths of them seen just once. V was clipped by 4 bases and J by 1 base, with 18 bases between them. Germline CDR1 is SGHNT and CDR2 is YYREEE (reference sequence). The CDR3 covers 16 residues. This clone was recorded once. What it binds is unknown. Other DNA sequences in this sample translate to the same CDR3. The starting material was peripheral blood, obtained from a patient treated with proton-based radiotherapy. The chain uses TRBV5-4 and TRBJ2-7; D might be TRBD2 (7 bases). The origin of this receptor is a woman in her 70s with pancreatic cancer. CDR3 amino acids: CASSLGGRGKSYEQYF. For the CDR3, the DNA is TGTGCCAGCAGCCTGGGGGGGCGGGGAAAATCCTACGAGCAGTACTTC.